The sequence of this TCR beta chain was determined in a study of T-cell reconstitution after alpha-beta-depleted transplantation in children. Findings and caveats of the study: One year post-transplant, T-cell counts and diversity were largely derived from T cells produced anew. It was reported that alpha-beta T cells came from several hundred expanded graft clones (about two months after transplant). After transplant, high TCRbeta diversity at day 60 in some patients arose from surviving recipient T cells and thymic progenitors.

This CDR3 is built from 11 residues. With 3 bases removed from V and 6 bases from J, the gap between germline ends came to 8 bases. Germline CDR1 DFQATT, CDR2 SNEGSKA (reference sequence). Concerning this clonotype: The target antigen is unknown. Lacking the conserved final phenylalanine or tryptophan, this CDR3 likely reflects a read error.

Using unique molecular identifiers, the investigators prepared the TCRbeta library. TCRdb used MiXCR to reprocess the PCR reads, holding one entry per CDR3 protein. This table holds 700,000 to 950,000 distinct CDR3 sequences, roughly 15% found once. The chain carries TRBV20-1 and TRBJ1-2; D remains ambiguous. Sequenced material: PBMCs, mostly from graft donor cells, taken 360 days after TCRalphabeta/CD19-depleted stem cell transplant. This receptor was obtained from a male patient younger than 18 who had a stem cell transplant for acute lymphoblastic leukemia, so the T cells may come from the graft donor. This CDR3 reads CSARRGNGYTL. For the CDR3, the DNA is TGCAGTGCTAGGAGAGGGAATGGCTACACCCTC.